Each of the 18 T cell receptor beta chains below was sequenced from the same sample in a study of blood T cell repertoires in COVID-19. TCRdb keeps only in-frame clones here, not all; method: immunoSEQ multiplex PCR. The table shows fewer than 350,000 clones, with 75% to 90% occurring only once. Source material: peripheral blood. The source is a woman aged 70-85 years with COVID-19, enrolled during active disease.

CDR3 DNA sequence: TGTGCCAGCAGTTTAGTCGGTTTAGATGAGCAGTTCTTC. Amino acids: CASSLVGLDEQFF. The chain is built from TRBV28 and TRBJ2-1, with D unclear. CDR3 length equals 13 residues. Trimming left V 2 bases short and J 8 bases short, with 10 bases between. In germline, CDR1 is MDHEN, CDR2 SYDVKM.

The chain combines TRBV13 with TRBJ2-3; D is possibly TRBD1 (6 bases). The V gene lost 6 bases and the J gene lost 10 bases, with 11 bases spanning the gap. Germline-derived CDR1 and CDR2 are PRHDT and FYEKMQ (reference sequence). The length of the CDR3 is 11 residues. CDR3 coding DNA: TGTGCCAGCAGAGGGACAATGGCGCAGTATTTT. Protein: CASRGTMAQYF.

This chain joins TRBV6-1 and TRBJ1-1, with D hard to call. Germline V gene lookup returns CDR1 MNHNS and CDR2 SASEGT. This CDR3 comprises 13 residues. V gave up 2 bases and J gave up 4 bases, with 8 bases separating them. The CDR3 sequence: CASSERESTEAFF. The CDR3 coding sequence is TGTGCCAGCAGTGAAAGGGAGAGCACTGAAGCTTTCTTT.

The CDR3 DNA reads TGCGCCAGCAGCCCGAGCGGGACAGGGGGACGCGAGCAGTACTTC. It translates to CASSPSGTGGREQYF. This sequence joins TRBV5-1 and TRBJ2-7; 11 bases match TRBD1. The CDR3 covers 15 residues. The germline V gene has CDR1 SGHRS and CDR2 YFSETQ. Trimming at V came to 4 bases and at J to 6 bases, leaving 9 bases not matched to a gene.

The chain recombines TRBV30 with TRBJ1-2, with a possible D match to TRBD1 (6 bases). CDR1 GTSNPN and CDR2 SVGIG come from the germline V gene (reference sequence). The CDR3 consists of 11 residues. Between the trimmed V and J ends, which lost 8 bases and 6 bases, there was a span of 13 bases. The CDR3 here is CAGTGYNGYTF. The CDR3 coding sequence is TGTGCCGGCACAGGGTATAATGGCTACACCTTC.

This chain joins TRBV7-9 and TRBJ2-4; 10 bases agree with TRBD2. The V gene end was trimmed by 5 bases and the J gene end by 7 bases; junction bases not matched to a gene: 5. The CDR3 totals 14 residues. In germline, CDR1 is SEHNR, CDR2 FQNEAQ (reference sequence). Written as DNA, the CDR3 is TGTGCCAGCAGCGAGCGGGGGGGCCCGAACATTCAGTACTTC. Translating gives CASSERGGPNIQYF.

The chain combines TRBV21-1 with TRBJ1-1; the table assigns TRBD1, which was not confirmed against the DNA. TRBV21-1 is assigned pseudogene status. The CDR3 is made up of 13 amino acids. The CDR3 reads CASSRPGLSEAFF. The CDR3 DNA is TGTGCCAGCAGCAGGCCAGGGCTCAGTGAAGCTTTCTTT.

V is TRBV14 and J is TRBJ2-7, with a weak D call TRBD1 (5 bases). Trimming pared 1 base from V and 6 bases from J, leaving 10 bases between. There are 13 residues in the CDR3. Germline values: CDR1 SGHDN, CDR2 FVKESK. The CDR3 nucleotides read TGTGCCAGCAGCCAAGTAGCAGGGCTCGAGCAGTACTTC. It codes for CASSQVAGLEQYF.

This clone was found once. This chain uses TRBV5-1 with TRBJ2-7, with D possibly matching TRBD1 (5 bases). Germline CDR1 and CDR2: SGHRS and YFSETQ. Trimming stripped 7 bases from V and 2 bases from J, with 10 bases between. This CDR3 is built from 12 residues. The CDR3 here is CASGDSTYEQYF. CDR3 coding DNA: TGCGCCAGCGGCGACAGTACCTACGAGCAGTACTTC.

CDR3 loop: CATSDGGTGPGYGYTF. In DNA, the CDR3 is TGTGCCACCAGTGATGGTGGGACAGGGCCAGGCTATGGCTACACCTTC. The chain carries TRBV24-1 and TRBJ1-2, with TRBD1 identical over 9 bases. This CDR3 comprises 16 residues. Per germline, CDR1 KGHDR and CDR2 SFDVKD. The junction had 8 bases not matched to a gene; V was cut back by 3 bases and J by 4 bases.

This CDR3 is CASSRRGQETQYF. The CDR3 coding sequence is TGTGCCAGCAGCCGTCGGGGTCAAGAGACCCAGTACTTC. V usage is TRBV7-2 and J usage is TRBJ2-5; D is possibly TRBD2 (5 bases). The V and J ends lost 5 bases and 2 bases respectively, with 9 bases between them. CDR1 is SGHTA and CDR2 is FQGNSA in the germline V gene. The CDR3 is made up of 13 amino acids.

J is TRBJ2-1 and V is TRBV10-3; 9 bases map to TRBD1. The length of the CDR3 is 10 residues. Trimming at V came to 11 bases and at J to 14 bases, leaving 7 bases not matched to a gene. Germline V gene data show CDR1 as ENHRY and CDR2 as SYGVKD. The CDR3: CAVGTGWKFF. The CDR3 DNA is TGTGCCGTGGGGACAGGGTGGAAGTTCTTC.

The chain is built from TRBV10-2 and TRBJ1-3; D remains ambiguous. CDR3 length equals 14 residues. Between the trimmed V and J ends, which lost 2 bases and 0 bases, there was a span of 5 bases. The germline gives CDR1 WSHSY, CDR2 SAAADI. The CDR3 nucleotides are TGCGCCAGCAGTGAGGAGGGCTCTGGAAACACCATATATTTT. This encodes CASSEEGSGNTIYF.

The gene calls are TRBV4-3 and TRBJ2-7, with D maybe TRBD2 (5 bases). Germline V lookup: CDR1 LGHNA, CDR2 YSLEER. The CDR3 is made up of 15 amino acids. V was cut by 6 bases and J by 2 bases, with 17 bases left in between. The CDR3 coding sequence is TGCGCCAGCAGACACCACCGGGATTCCGCCTACGAGCAGTACTTC. Its translation is CASRHHRDSAYEQYF.

Notes on this clone: The identical CDR3 is also encoded by other nucleotide sequences in the sample. This chain links TRBV5-1 with TRBJ2-3, with D possibly TRBD2 on 6 matching bases. This CDR3 region has 14 residues. V lost 0 bases, J lost 4 bases, and 9 bases lay in between. The V gene's germline CDR1 is SGHRS and CDR2 YFSETQ. CDR3 coding DNA: TGCGCCAGCAGCTTGGGGAGGGGCGCAGATACGCAGTATTTT. Translation: CASSLGRGADTQYF.

This chain connects TRBV5-1 to TRBJ2-3; weak D call: TRBD1 (6 bases). Per germline, CDR1 SGHRS and CDR2 YFSETQ. Trimming removed 4 bases from V and 10 bases from J, with 13 bases in between. There are 12 residues in the CDR3. The CDR3 DNA is TGCGCCAGCAGCGCAGAGGGGGTATCGCAGTATTTT. The encoded protein is CASSAEGVSQYF.

This sequence joins TRBV24-1 and TRBJ2-5; D might be TRBD1 (5 bases). V lost 2 bases and J 2 bases, leaving 8 bases between the germline ends. The germline CDR1 and CDR2 sequences are KGHDR and SFDVKD. The CDR3 has 14 amino acids. CDR3 protein: CATSDWGSQETQYF. CDR3 bases: TGTGCCACCAGTGATTGGGGCAGTCAAGAGACCCAGTACTTC.

The chain links TRBV6-6 to TRBJ1-1; D gene ambiguous. Germline lookup yields CDR1 MNHNY and CDR2 SVGAGI (reference sequence). CDR3 size: 13 residues. V lost 0 bases to trimming and J lost 8 bases, with 10 bases between them. As DNA, the CDR3 is TGTGCCAGCAGTTACTCTTCCGGCAGGGAAGCTTTCTTT. Encoded protein: CASSYSSGREAFF.